Below, one T cell receptor (beta chain) is given with its context. Antigen specificity is unknown. The study ran its PCR with 60 Vbeta and 13 Jbeta primers. Assay used: immunoSEQ multiplex PCR; TCRdb lists only in-frame clones, some missing. The data show about 160,000 clones, 65% to 85% seen once. The source of the sample is a study of cytomegalovirus exposure and HLA in healthy donors. Findings and limits, study-wide: For most TCR beta V segments, an earlier analysis put the productive rate at about 87% or about 30% of the time. Several of the most significant clusters appeared, in a later analysis, to be linked to common viral pathogens.

The CDR3 consists of 13 residues. The V and J ends lost 2 bases and 8 bases, in that order; junction bases with no gene match: 4. Germline CDR1 SGHDT, CDR2 YYEEEE. Sequenced input: PBMCs. This clonotype was sampled from a boy aged 2 to 10 in good health and CMV-seronegative. The chain employs TRBV5-6 and TRBJ1-2; 9 nucleotides align to TRBD1. The CDR3 loop reads CASSLRTGVGYTF. The CDR3, as DNA: TGTGCCAGCAGCTTAAGGACAGGGGTCGGCTACACCTTC.